A single sample gave rise to the 28 T cell receptor beta chains below, sequenced in a study of CD8+ T cells in alopecia areata. RNA extraction and reverse transcription yielded cDNA as sequencing template. Profiling relied on immunoSEQ multiplex PCR, and the TCRdb table lists in-frame clones only, not all of them. This table holds about 210,000 clones, around 43% found once. The treatment is: oral pan-JAK inhibitor, 5-10 mg twice daily. This sample comprised CD4+ T cells sorted from blood, obtained between weeks 36 and 40, from a patient treated with tofacitinib. The receptors come from a human donor with alopecia areata.

The chain is built from TRBV29-1 and TRBJ1-2, with D unclear. The CDR3 has 12 amino acids. Per the germline V gene, CDR1 is SQVTM and CDR2 is ANQGSEA. V was clipped by 3 bases and J by 5 bases, with 10 bases between them. The CDR3 DNA sequence: TGCAGCGTTGATAGCCCCGATTATGGCTACACCTTC. This codes for CSVDSPDYGYTF.

This clone was observed a handful of times. The rearrangement links TRBV27 to TRBJ2-7, with a weak D call TRBD2 (5 bases). Germline V gene lookup returns CDR1 MNHEY and CDR2 SMNVEV (reference sequence). The CDR3 is made up of 15 amino acids. V was clipped by 6 bases and J by 2 bases, with 17 bases between them. The CDR3 DNA reads TGTGCCAGCAGAGCCCCCAGGACTCAAACCTACGAGCAGTACTTC. Translating it yields CASRAPRTQTYEQYF.

This clone was seen a handful of times. CDR3 in DNA: TGTGCCAGCAGTTCGGGACAGGGGCAACCTGGGGCCAACGTCCTGACTTTC. Protein: CASSSGQGQPGANVLTF. The rearrangement joins TRBV27 to TRBJ2-6; 10 nucleotides match TRBD1. CDR3 size: 17 residues. V dropped 4 bases and J dropped 2; count of bases not matched to a gene: 5. The germline gives CDR1 MNHEY, CDR2 SMNVEV (reference sequence).

The gene calls are TRBV11-2 and TRBJ1-1; D is ambiguous. Trimming left V 5 bases short and J 5 bases short, with 15 bases between. CDR1 and CDR2 from the germline V gene are SGHAT and FQNNGV. The CDR3 runs to 14 residues. The CDR3, as DNA: TGTGCCAGCAGCCGGCGGGATTCTCTGACTGAAGCTTTCTTT. Encoded protein: CASSRRDSLTEAFF.

This clone has ten or more counts. This rearrangement joins TRBV5-1 to TRBJ1-3; unclear D gene. The V gene lost 3 bases and the J gene lost 2 bases, with 0 bases spanning the gap. CDR1 is SGHRS, CDR2 YFSETQ, per germline. CDR3 size: 11 residues. The DNA of the CDR3 is TGCGCCAGCAGCTCTGGAAACACCATATATTTT. It translates to CASSSGNTIYF.

CDR3 region: CSVAGRVRESGEQFF. CDR3 coding DNA: TGCAGCGTTGCGGGACGTGTACGGGAGTCGGGTGAGCAGTTCTTC. V and J are TRBV29-1 and TRBJ2-1, with D maybe TRBD2 (6 bases). The CDR3 length is 15 residues. Trimming stripped 4 bases from V and 9 bases from J, with 22 bases between. CDR1 and CDR2 from the germline V gene are SQVTM and ANQGSEA.

This clone was picked up a small number of times. V gene TRBV30 combines with J gene TRBJ2-4; D unclear. Trimming left V 0 bases short and J 0 bases short, with 6 bases between. The CDR3 contains 14 residues. Germline CDR1 and CDR2: GTSNPN and SVGIG (reference sequence). The CDR3 DNA reads TGTGCCTGGAGTGTGGGGTTAGCCAAAAACATTCAGTACTTC. Its translation is CAWSVGLAKNIQYF.

This clone was observed once. The V and J genes are TRBV30 and TRBJ2-2; D gene uncertain. The CDR3 runs to 15 residues. The V end was cut by 2 bases, the J end by 5 bases, with 15 bases between. Germline V lookup: CDR1 GTSNPN, CDR2 SVGIG (reference sequence). The CDR3 here is CAWSRVYRVTGELFF. The CDR3 DNA is TGTGCCTGGAGTCGGGTTTACCGGGTAACCGGGGAGCTGTTTTTT.

In this sample, this clone turned up a few times. The chain employs TRBV29-1 and TRBJ2-5; the D gene is possibly TRBD2 (5 bases). Germline V gene data show CDR1 as SQVTM and CDR2 as ANQGSEA. This CDR3 region has 14 residues. V gave up 1 base and J gave up 5 bases, with 14 bases separating them. CDR3 region: CSVEGPGPGETQYF. The CDR3, as DNA: TGCAGCGTTGAAGGCCCCGGGCCGGGGGAGACCCAGTACTTC.

This clone was counted a few times. This chain links TRBV25-1 with TRBJ2-2; D unresolved. CDR1 MGHDK and CDR2 SYGVNS come from the germline V gene. The V end was cut by 4 bases, the J end by 2 bases, with 11 bases between. The CDR3 has 15 amino acids. The CDR3 coding sequence is TGTGCCAGCAGTGGCCGGACGGGTAACACCGGGGAGCTGTTTTTT. It encodes CASSGRTGNTGELFF.

CDR3 sequence reads: CASSFGGGGQTYGYTF. CDR3 bases: TGTGCCAGCAGCTTTGGAGGGGGCGGCCAAACCTATGGCTACACCTTC. The V gene is TRBV5-4, the J gene TRBJ1-2; TRBD1 agrees at 7 bases. Trimming at V came to 2 bases and at J to 4 bases, leaving 11 bases not matched to a gene. Germline V gives CDR1 SGHNT, CDR2 YYREEE (reference sequence). This CDR3 spans 16 amino acids.

This clone was found a few times. The rearrangement joins TRBV5-1 to TRBJ2-7; the match to TRBD1 covers 8 bases. Trimming at V came to 4 bases and at J to 2 bases, leaving 14 bases not matched to a gene. The CDR3 has 17 amino acids. Germline values: CDR1 SGHRS, CDR2 YFSETQ. CDR3 sequence reads: CASSDRLTGVGPYEQYF. CDR3 in DNA: TGCGCCAGCAGCGACCGGTTGACAGGGGTGGGCCCCTACGAGCAGTACTTC. The variable domain in full, with the rest retrieved from reference TRBV5-1 and TRBJ2-7, is KAGVTQTPRYLIKTRGQQVTLSCSPISGHRSVSWYQQTPGQGLQFLFEYFSETQRNKGNFPGRFSGRQFSNSRSEMNVSTLELGDSALYLCASSDRLTGVGPYEQYFGPGTRLTVT.

J is TRBJ2-7 and V is TRBV2; D might be TRBD1 (6 bases). Trimming removed 7 bases at V and 2 bases at J, with 12 bases between. The CDR3 has 13 residues. Germline V gives CDR1 SNHLY, CDR2 FYNNEI. The CDR3, as DNA: TGTGCCAGCACCAGACAGGAACCCTACGAGCAGTACTTC. Translation: CASTRQEPYEQYF.

This clone appeared a few times. The rearrangement uses TRBV7-2 and TRBJ2-1; D remains unclear. The germline V and J ends were trimmed by 2 bases and 6 bases, with 8 bases remaining between them. The germline V gene has CDR1 SGHTA and CDR2 FQGNSA. The CDR3 is 13 amino acids. CDR3 DNA: TGTGCCAGCAGCTTACTCCTGCGCAATGAGCAGTTCTTC. It specifies CASSLLLRNEQFF.

There are a few counts of this clone. The CDR3, as DNA: TGCAGCGTTGAAGATCGTCGACAGATTACTAACTATGGCTACACCTTC. This codes for CSVEDRRQITNYGYTF. The rearrangement links TRBV29-1 to TRBJ1-2; D is perhaps TRBD1 (5 bases). CDR1 is SQVTM and CDR2 is ANQGSEA in the germline V gene. V shed 0 bases and J shed 0 bases, with 14 bases lying between them. The CDR3 spans 16 residues.

The chain has TRBV29-1 and TRBJ2-3; TRBD2 matches at 10 bases. The CDR3 extends over 16 amino acids. The V segment lost 7 bases and the J segment 2 bases; nucleotides outside the gene matches: 12. Germline CDR1 and CDR2: SQVTM and ANQGSEA. The DNA of the CDR3 is TGCAGCGCGAACAGTTTAGCGGGAGGAGCCACAGATACGCAGTATTTT. Protein product: CSANSLAGGATDTQYF.

This chain connects TRBV5-1 to TRBJ1-4; the D gene is possibly TRBD1 (5 bases). The CDR3 runs 14 residues. V lost 3 bases, J lost 5 bases, and 11 bases lay in between. Germline assignment: CDR1 SGHRS and CDR2 YFSETQ. CDR3 protein: CASSSGTENEKLFF. The DNA of the CDR3 is TGCGCCAGCAGCTCCGGGACGGAGAATGAAAAACTGTTTTTT.

This clone has only one observation. This chain links TRBV9 with TRBJ2-5; D might be TRBD2 (6 bases). The CDR3 has 19 residues. The germline V and J ends were trimmed by 0 bases and 2 bases, with 23 bases remaining between them. The germline gives CDR1 SGDLS, CDR2 YYNGEE. The CDR3 DNA is TGTGCCAGCAGCGTAGTAGGCCCTCGTTATCTAGCGTTACAAGAGACCCAGTACTTC. Translating gives CASSVVGPRYLALQETQYF.

The rearrangement links TRBV6-6 to TRBJ2-7; D possibly corresponds to TRBD2 (5 bases). The CDR3 consists of 14 residues. The germline V and J ends were trimmed by 6 bases and 0 bases, with 12 bases remaining between them. Germline V lookup: CDR1 MNHNY, CDR2 SVGAGI (reference sequence). CDR3 bases: TGTGCCAGCAGCTACGGACTCGGCTCCTACGAGCAGTACTTC. Protein product: CASSYGLGSYEQYF.

This clone turned up a few times. Written as DNA, the CDR3 is TGTGCCACCAGCAGAGATAACGGCGGCTACGAGCAGTACTTC. This codes for CATSRDNGGYEQYF. The chain uses TRBV15 and TRBJ2-7, with D hard to call. V was shortened by 0 bases and J by 3 bases, with 9 bases between the two germline ends. Germline-derived CDR1 and CDR2 are LNHNV and YYDKDF (reference sequence). This CDR3 is built from 14 residues.

This clone was counted between two and nine times. The gene calls are TRBV29-1 and TRBJ2-2; D might be TRBD2 (5 bases). The CDR3 is made up of 15 amino acids. Trimming pared 0 bases from V and 7 bases from J, leaving 15 bases between. Germline V lookup: CDR1 SQVTM, CDR2 ANQGSEA. This CDR3 reads CSVEERASFDGELFF. The CDR3 nucleotides are TGCAGCGTTGAAGAAAGGGCTAGCTTCGACGGGGAGCTGTTTTTT.

The J gene is TRBJ2-3, the V gene TRBV7-2, with D perhaps TRBD2 (5 bases). The V end was cut by 11 bases, the J end by 6 bases, with 21 bases between. The CDR3 spans 14 residues. Germline values: CDR1 SGHTA, CDR2 FQGNSA. DNA for the CDR3: TGTGCCGGCGCGCGCGCGGGTGGAACCGATACGCAGTATTTT. The encoded protein is CAGARAGGTDTQYF.

There are a few counts of this clone. This sample also contains other DNA sequences that code for the same CDR3. V is TRBV2 and J is TRBJ2-5, with TRBD1 as a possible D gene (5 bases). Trimming stripped 8 bases from V and 2 bases from J, with 12 bases between. Germline loops: CDR1 SNHLY, CDR2 FYNNEI. The CDR3 runs 13 residues. This CDR3 reads CASSRGIQETQYF. The CDR3 bases are TGTGCCAGCTCAAGGGGAATACAAGAGACCCAGTACTTC.

The chain has TRBV2 and TRBJ2-7, with 8 nucleotides matching TRBD1. Germline trimming cut 7 bases from V and 2 bases from J; bases unmatched to any gene: 25. The CDR3 contains 20 residues. Germline values: CDR1 SNHLY, CDR2 FYNNEI. The CDR3 DNA follows: TGTGCCAGCACCCAACGGGGTTTTGGGACAGGTGAGGGCCGCCCCTACGAGCAGTACTTC. It encodes CASTQRGFGTGEGRPYEQYF.

Details on this clone: Other DNA sequences from this sample encode an identical CDR3 as well. The genes are TRBV9 and TRBJ2-5; 7 nucleotides agree with TRBD2. Trimming at V came to 3 bases and at J to 1 base, leaving 3 bases not matched to a gene. CDR3 size: 14 residues. From germline, CDR1 is SGDLS and CDR2 YYNGEE. CDR3: CASSAGTTQETQYF. The CDR3 DNA reads as TGTGCCAGCAGCGCCGGGACTACCCAAGAGACCCAGTACTTC.

V is TRBV6-5 and J is TRBJ2-7, with TRBD1 matching over 8 bases. Germline V gene lookup returns CDR1 MNHEY and CDR2 SVGAGI. With 6 bases clipped from V and 6 bases from J, the junction kept 13 bases outside the gene matches. The CDR3 is 15 residues long. The CDR3 region is CASRPPQGASGEQYF. CDR3 nucleotide sequence: TGTGCCAGCAGACCACCCCAGGGGGCAAGCGGCGAGCAGTACTTC.

This clone was seen a few times. The chain uses TRBV10-3 and TRBJ1-1; the D gene is possibly TRBD1 (5 bases). The CDR3 is made up of 13 amino acids. V was cut by 11 bases and J by 7 bases, with 20 bases left in between. Germline-derived CDR1 and CDR2 are ENHRY and SYGVKD. In nucleotides, the CDR3 is TGTGCCCACGCCTTAGCTGGGGGAAGTGAAGCTTTCTTT. The encoded protein is CAHALAGGSEAFF.

The chain employs TRBV5-6 and TRBJ1-2; D is undetermined. V was cut by 6 bases and J by 5 bases, with 17 bases left in between. The germline V gene encodes CDR1 SGHDT and CDR2 YYEEEE. This CDR3 is built from 14 residues. The CDR3 coding sequence is TGTGCCAGCAACCCCACCGGGCAGGAGTATGGCTACACCTTC. It translates to CASNPTGQEYGYTF.